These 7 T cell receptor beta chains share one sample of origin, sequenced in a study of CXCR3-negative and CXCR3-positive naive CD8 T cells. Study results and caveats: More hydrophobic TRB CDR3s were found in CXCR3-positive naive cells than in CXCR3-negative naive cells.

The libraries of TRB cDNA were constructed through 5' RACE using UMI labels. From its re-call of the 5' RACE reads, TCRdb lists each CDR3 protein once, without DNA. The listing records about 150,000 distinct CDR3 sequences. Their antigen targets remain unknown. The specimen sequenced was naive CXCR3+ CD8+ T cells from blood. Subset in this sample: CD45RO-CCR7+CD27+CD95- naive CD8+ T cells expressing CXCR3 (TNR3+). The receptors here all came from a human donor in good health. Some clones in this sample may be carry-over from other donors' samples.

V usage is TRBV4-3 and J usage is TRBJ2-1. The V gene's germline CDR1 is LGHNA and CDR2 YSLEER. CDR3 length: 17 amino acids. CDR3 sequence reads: CASSQVVEEYPYNEQFF.

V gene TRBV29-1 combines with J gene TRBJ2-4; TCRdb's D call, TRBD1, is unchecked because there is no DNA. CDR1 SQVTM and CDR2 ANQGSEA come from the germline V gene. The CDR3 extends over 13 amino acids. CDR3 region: CSVAPGGENIQYF.

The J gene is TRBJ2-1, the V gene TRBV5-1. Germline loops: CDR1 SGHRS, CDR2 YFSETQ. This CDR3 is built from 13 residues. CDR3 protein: CASRLSSYNEQFF.

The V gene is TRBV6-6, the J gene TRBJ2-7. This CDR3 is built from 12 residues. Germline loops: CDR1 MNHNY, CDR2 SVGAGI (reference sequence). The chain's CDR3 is CASSPSVYEQYF.

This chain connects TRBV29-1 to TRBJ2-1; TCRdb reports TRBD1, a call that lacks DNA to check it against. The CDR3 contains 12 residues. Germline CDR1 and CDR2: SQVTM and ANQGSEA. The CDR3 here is CSVVWGSNEQFF.

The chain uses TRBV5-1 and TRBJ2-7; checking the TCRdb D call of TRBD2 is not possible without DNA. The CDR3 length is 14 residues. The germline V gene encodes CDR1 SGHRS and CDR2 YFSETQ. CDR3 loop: CASSPTSLSYEQYF.

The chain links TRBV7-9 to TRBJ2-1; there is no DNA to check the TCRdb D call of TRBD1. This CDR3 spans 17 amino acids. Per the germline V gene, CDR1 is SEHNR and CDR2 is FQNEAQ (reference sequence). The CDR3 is CASSLRGGGGEYNEQFF.